The 29 T cell receptor beta chains listed next were all sequenced from one sample in a study of cytotoxic CD8 clonotypes in ibrutinib-treated CLL (dated by TCRdb to the early 2020s). Libraries came from the immunoSEQ multiplex PCR assay. Drawn from immuneACCESS, this table holds only the in-frame rearrangements with V and J called that TCRdb kept. Clones are partly lost; checked studies trace under half to an unresolved V gene and leave the rest unexplained. For this sample there are hundreds of thousands of clones; nearly 80% appear just once. The top ten clones comprise about an eighth of the sample. What this sample's time point label stands for: about a year on ibrutinib. The sequenced sample was PBMCs, obtained after 12 months of ibrutinib treatment. The receptor set was obtained from a human donor with chronic lymphocytic leukemia.

The table lists this clone with a count of one. The V gene is TRBV11-2, the J gene TRBJ2-5; D unresolved. Trimming shortened V by 1 base and J by 4 bases, and 7 bases separated the two germline ends. The CDR3 length is 13 residues. CDR1 is SGHAT, CDR2 FQNNGV, per germline. The CDR3 loop is CASSLAGSETQYF. DNA of the CDR3: TGTGCCAGCAGCTTAGCTGGGTCAGAGACCCAGTACTTC.

The chain joins TRBV2 to TRBJ1-4; D perhaps matches TRBD1 (5 bases). Germline assignment: CDR1 SNHLY and CDR2 FYNNEI. The CDR3 extends over 13 amino acids. Trimming pared 5 bases from V and 8 bases from J, leaving 12 bases between. CDR3 in amino acids: CASSTAGMEKLFF. Written as DNA, the CDR3 is TGTGCCAGCAGTACCGCAGGGATGGAAAAACTGTTTTTT.

The chain recombines TRBV11-2 with TRBJ2-1, with 8 positions matching TRBD2. J gave up 6 bases and V 0 bases, and 7 bases lay outside the gene matches. Germline V gene sequence: CDR1 SGHAT, CDR2 FQNNGV. The CDR3 is made up of 16 amino acids. This CDR3 reads CASSLDSGTRGNEQFF. CDR3 nucleotide sequence: TGTGCCAGCAGCTTAGATTCCGGGACTAGGGGCAATGAGCAGTTCTTC.

The V and J genes are TRBV5-4 and TRBJ1-2; no reliable D call. Trimming stripped 0 bases from V and 4 bases from J, with 10 bases between. The germline V gene encodes CDR1 SGHNT and CDR2 YYREEE (reference sequence). There are 14 residues in the CDR3. The CDR3 bases are TGTGCCAGCAGCTTGGCGGGAGGAGGCTATGGCTACACCTTC. It codes for CASSLAGGGYGYTF.

J is TRBJ1-2 and V is TRBV6-4, with 9 bases lining up with TRBD1. This CDR3 is 15 amino acids long. Germline V CDR1 and CDR2: MRHNA, SNTAGT. J gave up 4 bases and V 2 bases, and 5 bases lay outside the gene matches. The CDR3 DNA sequence: TGTGCCAGCAGTGACCAGACAGGGGGAAGCTATGGCTACACCTTC. The encoded protein is CASSDQTGGSYGYTF.

The chain combines TRBV7-9 with TRBJ2-7; maybe TRBD1 (6 bases). This CDR3 region has 15 residues. Trimming took off 5 bases at V and 2 bases at J, with 16 bases between the two ends. Germline V gene lookup returns CDR1 SEHNR and CDR2 FQNEAQ (reference sequence). CDR3 loop: CASSHGTSEPYEQYF. In DNA, the CDR3 is TGTGCCAGCAGCCATGGGACATCAGAACCCTACGAGCAGTACTTC.

The chain employs TRBV6-5 and TRBJ1-2, with a tentative D call TRBD1 (5 bases). The CDR3 consists of 13 residues. From germline, CDR1 is MNHEY and CDR2 SVGAGI. V was trimmed by 1 base and J by 4 bases, leaving 7 bases between them. Here the CDR3 DNA reads TGTGCCAGCAGTTACTACGACAGCTATGGCTACACCTTC. Amino acid sequence: CASSYYDSYGYTF.

This chain joins TRBV5-1 and TRBJ2-1, with TRBD2 matching over 11 bases. The CDR3 consists of 15 residues. The germline gives CDR1 SGHRS, CDR2 YFSETQ. With V trimmed by 8 bases and J by 8 bases, 12 bases remained unmatched. The CDR3 DNA sequence: TGCGCCAGTACCCCGGGACTAGCGGTGAGGGATGAGCAGTTCTTC. As protein: CASTPGLAVRDEQFF.

V and J are TRBV6-5 and TRBJ2-7, with D maybe TRBD1 (5 bases). The CDR3 covers 13 residues. Germline V gene lookup returns CDR1 MNHEY and CDR2 SVGAGI. V was clipped by 6 bases and J by 2 bases, with 11 bases between them. The CDR3 protein is CASSYTGAYEQYF. The CDR3 DNA reads as TGTGCCAGCAGCTACACAGGAGCCTACGAGCAGTACTTC.

This chain uses TRBV4-1 with TRBJ2-1, with 7 bases fitting TRBD1. The V and J ends lost 0 bases and 0 bases, in that order; junction bases with no gene match: 5. Germline V gene data show CDR1 as MGHRA and CDR2 as YSYEKL. The CDR3 runs to 17 residues. The chain's CDR3 is CASSQEIRGSSYNEQFF. The CDR3 coding sequence is TGCGCCAGCAGCCAAGAAATCAGGGGGAGCTCCTACAATGAGCAGTTCTTC.

This clone was detected a few times. The chain employs TRBV11-3 and TRBJ1-2, with D possibly being TRBD1 (5 bases). V shed 4 bases and J shed 0 bases, with 18 bases lying between them. Germline CDR1 SGHNT, CDR2 YENEEA. The CDR3 runs 17 residues. CDR3: CASSSGTAGRTNYGYTF. DNA for the CDR3: TGTGCCAGCAGCTCCGGGACGGCGGGACGTACTAACTATGGCTACACCTTC.

The CDR3 region has the DNA TGCGCCAGCAGCTTCATACCTAGCACAGATACGCAGTATTTT. It encodes CASSFIPSTDTQYF. The genes are TRBV5-1 and TRBJ2-3; D is ambiguous. CDR1 is SGHRS and CDR2 is YFSETQ in the germline V gene. Between the trimmed V and J ends, which lost 2 bases and 0 bases, there was a span of 7 bases. The length of the CDR3 is 14 residues.

The chain is built from TRBV7-6 and TRBJ1-2; D gene unclear. The CDR3 runs 15 residues. V shed 4 bases and J shed 2 bases, with 14 bases lying between them. The germline gives CDR1 SGHVS, CDR2 FNYEAQ. CDR3 residues: CASSYTRSLNYGYTF. The CDR3 DNA reads as TGTGCCAGCAGCTATACAAGGTCTTTGAACTATGGCTACACCTTC.

The J gene is TRBJ2-7, the V gene TRBV28; D unresolved. The V gene lost 3 bases and the J gene lost 0 bases, with 9 bases spanning the gap. CDR1 and CDR2 from the germline V gene are MDHEN and SYDVKM. This CDR3 region has 14 residues. CDR3 bases: TGTGCCAGCAGTTTCCGGGCCAACTCCTACGAGCAGTACTTC. Its translation: CASSFRANSYEQYF.

The chain carries TRBV18 and TRBJ1-5; a weak D match, TRBD1 (6 bases). This CDR3 is built from 16 residues. Germline V lookup: CDR1 KGHSH, CDR2 LQKENI. Trimming took off 1 base at V and 5 bases at J, with 15 bases between the two ends. This CDR3 reads CASSPQAGQTYQPQHF. CDR3 sequence (DNA): TGTGCCAGCTCACCACAGGCTGGACAGACTTATCAGCCCCAGCATTTT.

The chain uses TRBV23-1 and TRBJ1-5, with a possible D match to TRBD1 (6 bases). TRBV23-1 is noted as an ORF with a role that remains uncertain. The CDR3 totals 16 residues. The V and J ends lost 8 bases and 0 bases respectively, with 17 bases between them. This chain's CDR3 is CASGPYRDYSNQPQHF. CDR3 sequence (DNA): TGCGCCAGCGGGCCATACAGGGACTATAGCAATCAGCCCCAGCATTTT.

In this sample, this clone turned up a few times. The chain has TRBV28 and TRBJ1-2, with 12 bases that match TRBD1. Per germline, CDR1 MDHEN and CDR2 SYDVKM. J lost 7 bases, V lost 6 bases, and 6 bases had no gene match. This CDR3 is built from 14 residues. DNA for the CDR3: TGTGCCAGCAGCCGGGACAGGGGGCGTTCTGGCTACACCTTC. Protein: CASSRDRGRSGYTF.

This chain joins TRBV10-3 and TRBJ1-1; D is uncertain. Between the trimmed V and J ends, which lost 7 bases and 1 base, there was a span of 10 bases. The CDR3 covers 13 residues. The V gene's germline CDR1 is ENHRY and CDR2 SYGVKD. The chain's CDR3 is CAITNPTNTEAFF. The CDR3 DNA reads as TGTGCCATCACAAACCCCACGAACACTGAAGCTTTCTTT.

This rearrangement joins TRBV4-2 to TRBJ2-1, with D possibly being TRBD1 or TRBD2 (5 bases each). V dropped 4 bases and J dropped 7 bases, with 11 bases sitting between them. Germline assignment: CDR1 LGHNA and CDR2 YNFKEQ. The CDR3 runs 13 residues. As DNA, the CDR3 is TGTGCCAGCAGCCTCCGAGGGGAGAATGAGCAGTTCTTC. Translation: CASSLRGENEQFF.

This chain links TRBV6-1 with TRBJ2-7; TRBD1 is a possible D gene (6 bases). V was cut by 5 bases and J by 2 bases, with 10 bases left in between. From germline, CDR1 is MNHNS and CDR2 SASEGT. This CDR3 spans 13 amino acids. CDR3 in DNA: TGTGCCAGCAGTAACAGGGCCCCCTACGAGCAGTACTTC. Residues: CASSNRAPYEQYF.

The chain carries TRBV7-9 and TRBJ2-7; tentatively, D is TRBD2 (5 bases). Per the germline V gene, CDR1 is SEHNR and CDR2 is FQNEAQ (reference sequence). The length of the CDR3 is 17 residues. The germline V and J ends were trimmed by 5 bases and 0 bases, with 20 bases remaining between them. This chain's CDR3 is CASSPRERETSSYEQYF. CDR3 bases: TGTGCCAGCAGCCCCCGAGAGAGGGAGACGAGCTCCTACGAGCAGTACTTC.

The chain couples TRBV19 to TRBJ2-1, with unresolved D. The CDR3 covers 13 residues. V was trimmed by 1 base and J by 9 bases, leaving 10 bases between them. The germline V gene has CDR1 LNHDA and CDR2 SQIVND (reference sequence). The CDR3 region is CASSIVEGPEQFF. The DNA for the CDR3 is TGTGCCAGTAGTATAGTTGAAGGACCTGAGCAGTTCTTC. The whole variable domain, remainder taken from reference TRBV19 and TRBJ2-1, is DGGITQSPKYLFRKEGQNVTLSCEQNLNHDAMYWYRQDPGQGLRLIYYSQIVNDFQKGDIAEGYSVSREKKESFPLTVTSAQKNPTAFYLCASSIVEGPEQFFGPGTRLTVL.

The rearrangement links TRBV7-6 to TRBJ2-5; no clear D. CDR3 size: 12 residues. Germline CDR1 and CDR2: SGHVS and FNYEAQ. With 5 bases removed from V and 4 bases from J, the gap between germline ends came to 8 bases. The CDR3 DNA reads as TGTGCCAGCAGCCCCACGGGAGAGACCCAGTACTTC. It is translated as CASSPTGETQYF.

J is TRBJ2-3 and V is TRBV6-6, with D unresolved. V was pared by 4 bases and J by 8 bases, with 7 bases between. The CDR3 is 11 amino acids. The germline V gene has CDR1 MNHNY and CDR2 SVGAGI (reference sequence). The chain's CDR3 is CASSSLGTQYF. In DNA, the CDR3 is TGTGCCAGCAGTTCCTTGGGTACGCAGTATTTT.

This clone has only one observation. The chain links TRBV11-1 to TRBJ1-2, with D maybe TRBD1 (5 bases). This CDR3 is built from 15 residues. Trimming shortened V by 5 bases and J by 5 bases, and 18 bases separated the two germline ends. Germline CDR1 is SGHAT and CDR2 is FQDESV (reference sequence). CDR3 DNA sequence: TGTGCCAGCAGCCCCATTCAGGGTTTTCGATATGGCTACACCTTC. This translates into CASSPIQGFRYGYTF.

The rearrangement joins TRBV29-1 to TRBJ1-4; tentatively, D is TRBD1 (6 bases). The CDR3 has 14 amino acids. The V gene lost 4 bases and the J gene lost 4 bases, with 13 bases spanning the gap. Germline V CDR1 and CDR2: SQVTM, ANQGSEA. CDR3 region: CSVGLTGLNEKLFF. CDR3 nucleotides: TGCAGCGTTGGATTGACAGGACTTAATGAAAAACTGTTTTTT.

The rearrangement links TRBV2 to TRBJ2-7, with 11 bases fitting TRBD1. Germline CDR1 is SNHLY and CDR2 is FYNNEI. CDR3 size: 16 residues. V dropped 5 bases and J dropped 5; count of bases not matched to a gene: 11. CDR3 DNA: TGTGCCAGCAGTCTACCGGGACAGGGGGTAAAGGACGAGCAGTACTTC. Amino acids: CASSLPGQGVKDEQYF.

The chain links TRBV5-1 to TRBJ2-3, with a weak D call TRBD1 (6 bases). CDR3 length: 16 residues. Germline CDR1 reads SGHRS; CDR2 reads YFSETQ. The V end lost 4 bases, the J end lost 5 bases, and 20 bases lay between the germline ends. Here the CDR3 reads CASSPYSTGLGDTQYF. Here the CDR3 DNA reads TGCGCCAGCAGCCCTTACTCAACAGGGTTAGGAGATACGCAGTATTTT.

V usage is TRBV2 and J usage is TRBJ1-4; D not resolved. This CDR3 has 11 amino acids. Germline V gene data show CDR1 as SNHLY and CDR2 as FYNNEI. The V gene lost 5 bases and the J gene lost 8 bases, with 6 bases spanning the gap. CDR3 sequence: CASSYHEKLFF. The CDR3 DNA follows: TGTGCCAGCAGTTATCACGAAAAACTGTTTTTT.